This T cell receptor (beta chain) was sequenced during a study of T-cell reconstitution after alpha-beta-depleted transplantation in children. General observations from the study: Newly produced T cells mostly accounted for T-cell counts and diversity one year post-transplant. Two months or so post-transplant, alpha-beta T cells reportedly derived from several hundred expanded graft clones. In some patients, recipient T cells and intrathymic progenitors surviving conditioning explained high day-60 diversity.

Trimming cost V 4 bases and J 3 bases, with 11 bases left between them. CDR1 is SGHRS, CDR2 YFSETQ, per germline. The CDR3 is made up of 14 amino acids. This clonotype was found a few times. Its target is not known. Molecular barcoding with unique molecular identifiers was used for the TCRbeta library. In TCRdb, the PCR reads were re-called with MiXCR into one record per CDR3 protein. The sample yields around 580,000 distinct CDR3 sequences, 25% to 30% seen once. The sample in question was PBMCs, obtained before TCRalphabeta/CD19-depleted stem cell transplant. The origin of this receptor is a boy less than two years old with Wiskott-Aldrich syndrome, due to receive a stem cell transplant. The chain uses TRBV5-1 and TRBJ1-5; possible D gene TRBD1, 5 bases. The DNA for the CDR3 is TGCGCCAGCAGCCCGGACACCTTCAATCAGCCCCAGCATTTT. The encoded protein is CASSPDTFNQPQHF.